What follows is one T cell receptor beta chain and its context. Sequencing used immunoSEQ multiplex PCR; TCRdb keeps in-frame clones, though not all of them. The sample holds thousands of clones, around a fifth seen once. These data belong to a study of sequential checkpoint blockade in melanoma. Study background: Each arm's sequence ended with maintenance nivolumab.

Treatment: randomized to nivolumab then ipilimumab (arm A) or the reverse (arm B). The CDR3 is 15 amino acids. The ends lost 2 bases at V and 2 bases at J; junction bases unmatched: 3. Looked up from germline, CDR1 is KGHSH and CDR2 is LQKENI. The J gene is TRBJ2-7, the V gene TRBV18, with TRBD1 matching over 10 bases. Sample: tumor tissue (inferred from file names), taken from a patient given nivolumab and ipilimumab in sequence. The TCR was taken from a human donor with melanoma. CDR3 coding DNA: TGTGCCAGCTCACCAGTGGGACAGGGGACCTACGAGCAGTACTTC. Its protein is CASSPVGQGTYEQYF. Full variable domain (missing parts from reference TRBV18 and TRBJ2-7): NAGVMQNPRHLVRRRGQEARLRCSPMKGHSHVYWYRQLPEEGLKFMVYLQKENIIDESGMPKERFSAEFPKEGPSILRIQQVVRGDSAAYFCASSPVGQGTYEQYFGPGTRLTVT.